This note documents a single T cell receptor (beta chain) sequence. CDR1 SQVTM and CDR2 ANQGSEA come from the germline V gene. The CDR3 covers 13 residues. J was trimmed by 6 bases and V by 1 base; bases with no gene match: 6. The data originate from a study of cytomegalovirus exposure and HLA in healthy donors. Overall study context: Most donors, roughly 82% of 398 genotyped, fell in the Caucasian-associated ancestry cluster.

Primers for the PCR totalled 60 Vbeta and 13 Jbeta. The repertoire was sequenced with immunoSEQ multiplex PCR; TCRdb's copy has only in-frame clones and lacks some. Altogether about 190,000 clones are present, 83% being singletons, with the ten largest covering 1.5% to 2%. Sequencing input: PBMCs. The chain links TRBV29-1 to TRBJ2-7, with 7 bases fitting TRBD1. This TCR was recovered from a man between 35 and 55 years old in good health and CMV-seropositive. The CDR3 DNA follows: TGCAGCGTTGAAGTTACAGGGGAAGGCGAGCAGTACTTC. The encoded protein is CSVEVTGEGEQYF.